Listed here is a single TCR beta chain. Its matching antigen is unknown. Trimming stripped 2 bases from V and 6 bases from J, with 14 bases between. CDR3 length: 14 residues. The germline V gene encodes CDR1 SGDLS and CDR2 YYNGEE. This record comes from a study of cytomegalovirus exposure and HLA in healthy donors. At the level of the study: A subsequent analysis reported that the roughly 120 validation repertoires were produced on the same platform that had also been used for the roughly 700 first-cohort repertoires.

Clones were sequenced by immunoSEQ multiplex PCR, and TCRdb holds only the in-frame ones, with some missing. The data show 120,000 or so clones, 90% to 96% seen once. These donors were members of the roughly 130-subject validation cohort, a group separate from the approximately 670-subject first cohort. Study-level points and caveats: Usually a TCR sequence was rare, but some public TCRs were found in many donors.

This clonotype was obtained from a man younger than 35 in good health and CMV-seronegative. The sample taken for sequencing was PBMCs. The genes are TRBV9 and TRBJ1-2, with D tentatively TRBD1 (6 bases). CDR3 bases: TGTGCCAGCAGCGTTCTTGGACCAGGGGATGGCTACACCTTC. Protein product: CASSVLGPGDGYTF.